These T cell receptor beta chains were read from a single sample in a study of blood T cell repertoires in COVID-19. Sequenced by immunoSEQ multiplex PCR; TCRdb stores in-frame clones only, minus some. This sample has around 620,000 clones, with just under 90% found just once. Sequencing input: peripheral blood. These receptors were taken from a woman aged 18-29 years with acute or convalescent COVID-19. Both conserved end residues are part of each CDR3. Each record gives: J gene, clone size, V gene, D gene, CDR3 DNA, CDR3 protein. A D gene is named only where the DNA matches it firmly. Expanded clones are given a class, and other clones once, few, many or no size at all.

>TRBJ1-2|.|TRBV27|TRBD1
TGTGCCAGCAGTTTAGCGACAGGGCTTGGAGGCTACACCTTC
CASSLATGLGGYTF
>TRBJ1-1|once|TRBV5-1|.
TGCGCCAGCAGTTACAACAGGGACACTGAAGCTTTCTTT
CASSYNRDTEAFF
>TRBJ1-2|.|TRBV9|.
TGTGCCAGCAGTCTCCCCGTCTATGGCTACACCTTC
CASSLPVYGYTF
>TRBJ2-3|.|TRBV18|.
TGTGCCAGCTCACCAAAGAGGAGCACAGATACGCAGTATTTT
CASSPKRSTDTQYF
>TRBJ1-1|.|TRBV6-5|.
TGTGCCAGCGGTACAGGGATTCTCACTGAAGCTTTCTTT
CASGTGILTEAFF
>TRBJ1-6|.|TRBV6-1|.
TGTGCCAGCAGTGAGATTGCGGGACTCCCGTTTTCACCCCTCCACTTT
CASSEIAGLPFSPLHF
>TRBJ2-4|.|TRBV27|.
TGTGCCAGCACATCGGGAACCAAAAACATTCAGTACTTC
CASTSGTKNIQYF
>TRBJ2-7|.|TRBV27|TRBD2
TGTGCCAGCAGTTTACTCGGGACTAGCGGGGCCGAGCAGTACTTC
CASSLLGTSGAEQYF
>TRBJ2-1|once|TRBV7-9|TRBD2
TGTGCCAGCAGGCCTAGCGGGGCCTACAATGAGCAGTTCTTC
CASRPSGAYNEQFF
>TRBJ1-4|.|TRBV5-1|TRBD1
TGCGCCAGCAGGAGTAGGGGACAGCTTAATGAAAAACTGTTTTTT
CASRSRGQLNEKLFF
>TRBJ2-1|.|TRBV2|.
TGTGCCAGCAGTCCGGGGTTTAGCAATGAGCAGTTCTTC
CASSPGFSNEQFF
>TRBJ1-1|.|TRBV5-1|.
TGCGCCAGCAGCTTGGAAGGGACAACTGAAGCTTTCTTT
CASSLEGTTEAFF
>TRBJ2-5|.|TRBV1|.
TGCACCAGCAGCCAAGATGGACTCCAAGAGACCCAGTACTTC
CTSSQDGLQETQYF
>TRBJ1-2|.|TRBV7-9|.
TGTGCCAGCAGCTTCAGGGAAGATGGCTACACCTTC
CASSFREDGYTF
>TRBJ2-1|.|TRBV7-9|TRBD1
TGTGCCAGCAGCGCACCGGGACAGGGGGCCTACAATGAGCAGTTCTTC
CASSAPGQGAYNEQFF
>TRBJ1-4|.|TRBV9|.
TGTGCCAGCAGCGTTGGCAAAAATGAAAAACTGTTTTTT
CASSVGKNEKLFF
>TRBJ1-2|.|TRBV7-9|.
TGTGCCAGCAGCCTAGCGGTGATGGGCTTTGGCTACACCTTC
CASSLAVMGFGYTF
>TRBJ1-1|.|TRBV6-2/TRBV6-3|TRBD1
TGTGCCAGCAGTTACCGGGACAGTAAAGCTTTCTTT
CASSYRDSKAFF
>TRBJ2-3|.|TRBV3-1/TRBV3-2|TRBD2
TGTGCCAGCAGCCAAGAGCTAACTAGCGGGGGGGAAGATACGCAGTATTTT
CASSQELTSGGEDTQYF
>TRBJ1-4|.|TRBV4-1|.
TGCGCCAGCAGCCAAGAAGGAGGGGCGAGGGAAAAACTGTTTTTT
CASSQEGGAREKLFF
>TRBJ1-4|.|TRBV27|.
TGTGCCAGCAGTCCCTACAGGGATCAAGAAAAACTGTTTTTT
CASSPYRDQEKLFF
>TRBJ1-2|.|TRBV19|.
TGTGCCAGTAGTATAGTCCCCGCAGGAAATAGGAACTATGGCTACACCTTC
CASSIVPAGNRNYGYTF
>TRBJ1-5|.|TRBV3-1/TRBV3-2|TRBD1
TGTGCCAGCAGCCCGACGGACAGGGTAGGTCAGCCCCAGCATTTT
CASSPTDRVGQPQHF
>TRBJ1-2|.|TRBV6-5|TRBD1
TGTGCCAGCAGGGGACAGGACTATGGCTACACCTTC
CASRGQDYGYTF
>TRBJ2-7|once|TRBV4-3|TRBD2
TGCGCCAGCAGCCAGAGTAGCGGGGCAGTCACCCACGAGCAGTACTTC
CASSQSSGAVTHEQYF
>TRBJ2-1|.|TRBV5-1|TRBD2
TGCGCCAGCAGCTCCTCTAGCGGGGGGCCCAATGAGCAGTTCTTC
CASSSSSGGPNEQFF
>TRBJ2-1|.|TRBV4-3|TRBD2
TGCGCCAGCAGCCCCGGGACTAACATTTGGAATGAGCAGTTCTTC
CASSPGTNIWNEQFF
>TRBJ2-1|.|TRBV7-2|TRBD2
TGTGCCAGCAGCTTAGCCGGGACTAGTAACTACAATGAGCAGTTCTTC
CASSLAGTSNYNEQFF
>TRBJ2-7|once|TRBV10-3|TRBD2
TGTGCCATCTCCGGGACTAGTAGCTACGAGCAGTACTTC
CAISGTSSYEQYF
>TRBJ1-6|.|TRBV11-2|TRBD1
TGTGCCAGCAGATGGGGGACAGGACTTAATTCACCCCTCCACTTT
CASRWGTGLNSPLHF
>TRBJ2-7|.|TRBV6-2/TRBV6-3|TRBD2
TGTGCCAGCAGTTACGATCCAGCGGGGGCCTACGAGCAGTACTTC
CASSYDPAGAYEQYF
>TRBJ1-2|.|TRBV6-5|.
TGTGCCAGCAGTTACTCCCCGACAGGACATAACTATGGCTACACCTTC
CASSYSPTGHNYGYTF
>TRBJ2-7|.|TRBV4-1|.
TGCGCCAGCAGCCAAGACCAACCGGTCTACGAGCAGTACTTC
CASSQDQPVYEQYF
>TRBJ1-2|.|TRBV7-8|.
TGTGCCAGCAGCTTAGCGGGAGGGGGCTATGGCTACACCTTC
CASSLAGGGYGYTF
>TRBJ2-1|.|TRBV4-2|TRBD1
TGTGCCAGCAGCCACGCGACAGGGTACTACAATGAGCAGTTCTTC
CASSHATGYYNEQFF
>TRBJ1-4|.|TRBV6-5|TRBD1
TGTGCCAGCAGCACCGGGACAGGGGTTGAAAAACTGTTTTTT
CASSTGTGVEKLFF
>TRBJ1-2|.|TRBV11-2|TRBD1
TGTGCCAGCAGCTTAATGACAGGGGTGTTCGGCTACACCTTC
CASSLMTGVFGYTF
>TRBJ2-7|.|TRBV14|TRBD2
TGTGCCAGCAGCCGTGGGGGGGGAGTCTACGAGCAGTACTTC
CASSRGGGVYEQYF
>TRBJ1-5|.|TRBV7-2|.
TGTGCCAGCAGCTTCCTAGGATTTAATCAGCCCCAGCATTTT
CASSFLGFNQPQHF
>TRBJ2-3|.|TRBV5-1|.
TGCGCCAGCAGCTTCAGGGGTAGCGGCACAGATACGCAGTATTTT
CASSFRGSGTDTQYF
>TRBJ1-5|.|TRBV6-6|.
TGTGCCAGCAGCCAGGCTGGCAGAAGCAATCAGCCCCAGCATTTT
CASSQAGRSNQPQHF
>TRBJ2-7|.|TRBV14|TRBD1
TGTGCCAGCAGCCATTCAGGGGGCAAGTACGAGCAGTACTTC
CASSHSGGKYEQYF
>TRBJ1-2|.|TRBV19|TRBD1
TGTGCCAGTAGTATCCCCCGACAGGGGGACGGCTACACCTTC
CASSIPRQGDGYTF
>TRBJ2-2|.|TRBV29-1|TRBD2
TGCAGCGTTGGGGGCCCGGGACTAGCAAGTTTCGGCGGGGAGCTGTTTTTT
CSVGGPGLASFGGELFF
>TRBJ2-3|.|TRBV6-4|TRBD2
TGTGCCAGCGCCGAAGTTGGGACTAGCGGCACAGATACGCAGTATTTT
CASAEVGTSGTDTQYF
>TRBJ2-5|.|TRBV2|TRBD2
TGTGCCAGCACGAAGCGGGGGGAGGAAGAGACCCAGTACTTC
CASTKRGEEETQYF
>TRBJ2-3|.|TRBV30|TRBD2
TGTGCCTGGGATGGCGCGGGGGGTCTCGCAGATACGCAGTATTTT
CAWDGAGGLADTQYF
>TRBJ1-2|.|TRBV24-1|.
TGTGCCACCAGTGGGTCCCAGGGCCCCACAGGCTACACCTTC
CATSGSQGPTGYTF
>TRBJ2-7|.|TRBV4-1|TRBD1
TGCGCCACGGGACAGGGGACCGAATACGAGCAGTACTTC
CATGQGTEYEQYF
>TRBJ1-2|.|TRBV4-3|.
TGCGCCAGCAGCCAAGGTAGCCTGCCGGGGGATGGCTACACCTTC
CASSQGSLPGDGYTF